These T cell receptor beta chains were read from a single sample in a study of blood T cells in healthy people across ages. From the 5' RACE reads, TCRdb called clonotypes with MiXCR, one entry per CDR3 protein. This table holds about a million distinct CDR3 sequences, roughly 51% found once. Sequenced material: blood. These receptors all come from an older woman in good health. CDR3s include the opening cysteine and the closing phenylalanine or tryptophan. The D gene is left open where the match is weak. Expanded clones get a size class; other rows say once, few or many, or leave the size out.

d_call: -
v_call: TRBV2
clone_size: -
j_call: TRBJ2-7
cdr3_aa: CASSGTRQVFTEQYF
cdr3_nt: TGTGCCAGCAGTGGGACCCGACAGGTATTCACCGAGCAGTACTTC

d_call: -
v_call: TRBV12-3/TRBV12-4
clone_size: -
j_call: TRBJ2-1
cdr3_aa: CASSQDKNSYNEQFF
cdr3_nt: TGTGCCAGCAGCCAAGACAAGAACTCCTACAATGAGCAGTTCTTC

d_call: -
v_call: TRBV27
clone_size: -
j_call: TRBJ2-3
cdr3_aa: CASSLFGTGTTDTQYF
cdr3_nt: TGTGCCAGCAGTTTATTCGGGACTGGTACCACGGATACGCAGTATTTT

d_call: -
v_call: TRBV20-1
clone_size: -
j_call: TRBJ1-1
cdr3_aa: CSARGGGAALATEAFF
cdr3_nt: TGCAGTGCTAGAGGGGGAGGCGCGGCGCTGGCCACTGAAGCTTTCTTT

d_call: -
v_call: TRBV20-1
clone_size: -
j_call: TRBJ2-3
cdr3_aa: CSASASGTDTQYF
cdr3_nt: TGCAGTGCTAGCGCTAGCGGCACAGATACGCAGTATTTT

d_call: TRBD2
v_call: TRBV6-5
clone_size: few
j_call: TRBJ2-1
cdr3_aa: CASSYCYSGLACFDEQFF
cdr3_nt: TGTGCCAGCAGTTACTGTTACTCTGGACTAGCGTGTTTCGATGAGCAGTTCTTC

d_call: -
v_call: TRBV21-1
clone_size: few
j_call: TRBJ1-2
cdr3_aa: CARGTGEGGYTF
cdr3_nt: TGTGCCAGAGGGACAGGGGAAGGGGGCTACACCTTC

d_call: -
v_call: TRBV6-6
clone_size: -
j_call: TRBJ2-7
cdr3_aa: CASSYSRGSNTYEQYF
cdr3_nt: TGTGCCAGCAGTTACTCGAGGGGATCCAATACCTACGAGCAGTACTTC

d_call: TRBD1
v_call: TRBV11-2
clone_size: -
j_call: TRBJ2-4
cdr3_aa: CASSWTGVAGIAKNIQYF
cdr3_nt: TGTGCCAGCAGCTGGACAGGGGTGGCGGGAATAGCCAAAAACATTCAGTACTTC

d_call: -
v_call: TRBV28
clone_size: -
j_call: TRBJ2-5
cdr3_aa: CASSFVAPSSETQYF
cdr3_nt: TGTGCCAGCAGTTTTGTAGCGCCTAGTTCGGAGACCCAGTACTTC

d_call: -
v_call: TRBV9
clone_size: -
j_call: TRBJ2-4
cdr3_aa: CASRLHGGDIQYF
cdr3_nt: TGTGCCAGCAGGCTTCACGGTGGAGACATTCAGTACTTC

d_call: TRBD1
v_call: TRBV29-1
clone_size: few
j_call: TRBJ2-6
cdr3_aa: CSVEIRDRKVTGANVLTF
cdr3_nt: TGCAGCGTTGAAATCCGGGACAGGAAGGTGACTGGGGCCAACGTCCTGACTTTC

d_call: -
v_call: TRBV14
clone_size: -
j_call: TRBJ2-7
cdr3_aa: CASSQVGRTYEQYF
cdr3_nt: TGTGCCAGCAGCCAAGTCGGCCGGACCTACGAGCAGTACTTC

d_call: -
v_call: TRBV20-1
clone_size: -
j_call: TRBJ2-1
cdr3_aa: CSARKLGAGSYNEQFF
cdr3_nt: TGCAGTGCCAGGAAATTGGGGGCGGGTTCCTACAATGAGCAGTTCTTC

d_call: -
v_call: TRBV20-1
clone_size: -
j_call: TRBJ2-1
cdr3_aa: CSAEGAYNEQFF
cdr3_nt: TGCAGTGCTGAAGGTGCCTACAATGAGCAGTTCTTC

d_call: TRBD2
v_call: TRBV2
clone_size: few
j_call: TRBJ2-3
cdr3_aa: CASSYGTSPRGDTQYF
cdr3_nt: TGTGCCAGCAGCTACGGGACTAGCCCTCGGGGGGATACGCAGTATTTT

d_call: -
v_call: TRBV20-1
clone_size: -
j_call: TRBJ1-4
cdr3_aa: CSARGPSSAEKLFF
cdr3_nt: TGCAGTGCTAGAGGCCCCTCTTCAGCTGAAAAACTGTTTTTT

d_call: -
v_call: TRBV27
clone_size: once
j_call: TRBJ1-6
cdr3_aa: CASSFMGRSPLHF
cdr3_nt: TGTGCCAGCAGTTTTATGGGACGGTCACCCCTCCACTTT

d_call: -
v_call: TRBV3-1
clone_size: few
j_call: TRBJ1-6
cdr3_aa: CASSLGSGSPLHF
cdr3_nt: TGTGCCAGCAGTTTGGGATCGGGGTCACCCCTCCACTTT

d_call: -
v_call: TRBV5-1
clone_size: -
j_call: TRBJ2-3
cdr3_aa: CASSLELGRVGDTQYF
cdr3_nt: TGCGCCAGCAGCTTGGAGCTGGGGCGCGTCGGAGATACGCAGTATTTT

d_call: -
v_call: TRBV6-6
clone_size: once
j_call: TRBJ1-1
cdr3_aa: CASSYSYPTNTEAFF
cdr3_nt: TGTGCCAGCAGTTACAGTTACCCCACGAACACTGAAGCTTTCTTT

d_call: -
v_call: TRBV10-3
clone_size: few
j_call: TRBJ2-1
cdr3_aa: CAIAVGSYNEQFF
cdr3_nt: TGTGCCATCGCCGTTGGATCCTACAATGAGCAGTTCTTC

d_call: TRBD2
v_call: TRBV20-1
clone_size: -
j_call: TRBJ2-7
cdr3_aa: CSARRAGGAYEQYF
cdr3_nt: TGCAGTGCTAGAAGAGCGGGAGGCGCCTACGAGCAGTACTTC

d_call: -
v_call: TRBV6-6
clone_size: -
j_call: TRBJ1-1
cdr3_aa: CASSYGGKNTEAFF
cdr3_nt: TGTGCCAGCAGTTACGGTGGGAAGAACACTGAAGCTTTCTTT

d_call: -
v_call: TRBV5-6
clone_size: -
j_call: TRBJ2-3
cdr3_aa: CASRRQIIDTQYF
cdr3_nt: TGTGCCAGCAGGAGACAGATTATTGATACGCAGTATTTT

d_call: -
v_call: TRBV2
clone_size: few
j_call: TRBJ2-6
cdr3_aa: CASSGMSVASGANVLTF
cdr3_nt: TGTGCCAGCAGTGGGATGTCAGTGGCCTCTGGGGCCAACGTCCTGACTTTC

d_call: -
v_call: TRBV12-3/TRBV12-4
clone_size: -
j_call: TRBJ2-7
cdr3_aa: CASSALEGSEQYF
cdr3_nt: TGTGCCAGCAGTGCCCTCGAGGGGAGCGAGCAGTACTTC

d_call: -
v_call: TRBV5-1
clone_size: -
j_call: TRBJ2-2
cdr3_aa: CASSPGAGFGGELFF
cdr3_nt: TGCGCCAGCAGCCCAGGAGCAGGGTTTGGCGGGGAGCTGTTTTTT

d_call: -
v_call: TRBV12-3/TRBV12-4
clone_size: -
j_call: TRBJ1-5
cdr3_aa: CASSLSRQPQHF
cdr3_nt: TGTGCCAGCAGTTTATCGAGGCAGCCCCAGCATTTT

d_call: -
v_call: TRBV30
clone_size: -
j_call: TRBJ1-6
cdr3_aa: CAWKKRGNSYNSPLHF
cdr3_nt: TGTGCCTGGAAAAAAAGAGGGAACTCCTATAATTCACCCCTCCACTTT

d_call: -
v_call: TRBV20-1
clone_size: -
j_call: TRBJ2-3
cdr3_aa: CSARGGGRDTQYF
cdr3_nt: TGCAGTGCTAGAGGTGGGGGAAGAGATACGCAGTATTTT

d_call: TRBD2
v_call: TRBV20-1
clone_size: -
j_call: TRBJ2-3
cdr3_aa: CSARLQAGGTDTQYF
cdr3_nt: TGCAGTGCTAGACTTCAGGCGGGGGGCACAGATACGCAGTATTTT

d_call: -
v_call: TRBV10-3
clone_size: few
j_call: TRBJ2-6
cdr3_aa: CAISAGTFSGANVLTF
cdr3_nt: TGTGCCATCAGTGCCGGGACATTCTCTGGGGCCAACGTCCTGACTTTC

d_call: TRBD1
v_call: TRBV7-6
clone_size: few
j_call: TRBJ2-7
cdr3_aa: CASSGNRGSYEQYF
cdr3_nt: TGTGCCAGCAGCGGAAACAGGGGTTCCTACGAGCAGTACTTC

d_call: -
v_call: TRBV2
clone_size: few
j_call: TRBJ2-2
cdr3_aa: CASNQGTSNTGELFF
cdr3_nt: TGTGCCAGCAACCAAGGGACTTCGAACACCGGGGAGCTGTTTTTT

d_call: -
v_call: TRBV15
clone_size: few
j_call: TRBJ2-7
cdr3_aa: CATSRSGMGEQYF
cdr3_nt: TGTGCCACCAGCAGATCCGGGATGGGCGAGCAGTACTTC

d_call: TRBD1
v_call: TRBV6-1
clone_size: few
j_call: TRBJ1-1
cdr3_aa: CASRPNPGQGAGNTEAFF
cdr3_nt: TGTGCCAGCAGACCAAATCCCGGACAGGGGGCCGGGAACACTGAAGCTTTCTTT

d_call: TRBD1
v_call: TRBV4-3
clone_size: -
j_call: TRBJ1-2
cdr3_aa: CASSQIRDSNYGYTF
cdr3_nt: TGCGCCAGCAGCCAGATCCGGGACAGCAACTATGGCTACACCTTC

d_call: TRBD2
v_call: TRBV5-1
clone_size: -
j_call: TRBJ2-7
cdr3_aa: CASGREDSYEQYF
cdr3_nt: TGCGCCAGCGGGAGGGAGGACTCCTACGAGCAGTACTTC

d_call: -
v_call: TRBV21-1
clone_size: -
j_call: TRBJ2-4
cdr3_aa: CASSKEPNLLAKNIQYF
cdr3_nt: TGTGCCAGCAGCAAAGAACCTAACCTACTAGCCAAAAACATTCAGTACTTC

d_call: -
v_call: TRBV27
clone_size: -
j_call: TRBJ1-6
cdr3_aa: CASSLRPFLNSPLHF
cdr3_nt: TGTGCCAGCAGTTTACGGCCTTTCCTCAATTCACCCCTCCACTTT

d_call: TRBD1
v_call: TRBV19
clone_size: -
j_call: TRBJ2-1
cdr3_aa: CASSTVSNRGRFSYNEQFF
cdr3_nt: TGTGCCAGTAGTACCGTATCTAACAGGGGGCGGTTCTCCTACAATGAGCAGTTCTTC

d_call: -
v_call: TRBV27
clone_size: -
j_call: TRBJ2-5
cdr3_aa: CASSGIAKETQYF
cdr3_nt: TGTGCCAGCAGTGGTATCGCGAAAGAGACCCAGTACTTC

d_call: -
v_call: TRBV20-1
clone_size: -
j_call: TRBJ1-3
cdr3_aa: CSGADSGNTIYF
cdr3_nt: TGCAGTGGGGCGGACTCTGGAAACACCATATATTTT

d_call: -
v_call: TRBV15
clone_size: few
j_call: TRBJ2-5
cdr3_aa: CATSRDIRGETQYF
cdr3_nt: TGTGCCACCAGCAGAGATATCCGGGGAGAGACCCAGTACTTC

d_call: TRBD1
v_call: TRBV29-1
clone_size: -
j_call: TRBJ1-4
cdr3_aa: CSVGQGREKLFF
cdr3_nt: TGCAGCGTGGGACAGGGTCGGGAAAAACTGTTTTTT

d_call: TRBD1
v_call: TRBV2
clone_size: few
j_call: TRBJ1-2
cdr3_aa: CASRPLTGGNYGYTF
cdr3_nt: TGTGCCAGCAGGCCACTGACAGGGGGCAACTATGGCTACACCTTC

d_call: -
v_call: TRBV29-1
clone_size: many
j_call: TRBJ2-5
cdr3_aa: CSVEEGLGRAETQYF
cdr3_nt: TGCAGCGTTGAGGAAGGACTTGGTCGGGCGGAGACCCAGTACTTC

d_call: TRBD1
v_call: TRBV6-6
clone_size: -
j_call: TRBJ2-3
cdr3_aa: CASSWDSWDTQYF
cdr3_nt: TGTGCCAGCAGTTGGGACAGCTGGGATACGCAGTATTTT